The sequence of this T cell receptor (beta chain) was determined in a study of CD8 T cells in ankylosing spondylitis. General study points: Within ankylosing spondylitis blood, a TCR beta motif made up of roughly eight highly homologous variants appeared to be characteristic. Before this, some motif variants had been reported in reactive arthritis synovial fluid and blood.

Germline values: CDR1 ENHRY, CDR2 SYGVKD. The CDR3 totals 12 residues. V was cut by 10 bases and J by 3 bases, with 9 bases left in between. TCRdb called the 5' RACE reads again in MiXCR, with one record for every CDR3 protein. The sample consists of 250,000 to 300,000 distinct CDR3 sequences, roughly 20% of them appearing once. This clonotype was recorded a few times. No antigen is known for it. This TCR was recovered from a male donor with ankylosing spondylitis or in good health (not recorded which). The sample consisted of blood, either unsorted or a sorted T cell fraction (not recorded which). The chain joins TRBV10-3 to TRBJ1-4, with D uncertain. This CDR3 is CATLGANEKLFF. The CDR3 DNA sequence: TGTGCCACCTTGGGAGCTAATGAAAAACTGTTTTTT.